This T cell receptor beta chain was profiled in a study of blood T cell repertoires in COVID-19. About the study: Both acute and convalescent COVID-19 samples were obtained from the United States, Italy and Spain. The cDNA or gDNA used as material had been derived from T cells, B-cell-depleted T cells, or PBMCs.

Those enrolled in Seattle joined during active infection and were followed longitudinally afterward. TCRdb's copy holds only in-frame clones and misses some; the assay was immunoSEQ multiplex PCR. The sample records 100,000 to 150,000 clones, roughly 91% being singletons. The CDR3 length is 12 residues. V was shortened by 5 bases and J by 4 bases, with 8 bases between the two germline ends. Germline loops: CDR1 SEHNR, CDR2 FQNEAQ (reference sequence). The chain is built from TRBV7-9 and TRBJ1-1; no clear D. The sample comprised peripheral blood. This clonotype was obtained from a man in his fifties or sixties with COVID-19, enrolled during active disease. As DNA, the CDR3 is TGTGCCAGCAGCCTCATGAGCACTGAAGCTTTCTTT. This sequence encodes CASSLMSTEAFF.